This T cell receptor beta chain was sequenced in a study of graft-versus-host responses after intestinal transplantation. To release intraepithelial and lamina propria lymphocytes, the graft tissue was processed. Findings and limits, study-wide: Allografts of patients with graft-donor T cell macrochimerism showed high graft-versus-host to host-versus-graft clone ratios.

Sequencing used immunoSEQ multiplex PCR; TCRdb keeps in-frame clones, though not all of them. The sample holds 20,000 to 25,000 clones, roughly 79% seen once. On this clone: What it binds is unknown.

Here the sequenced sample was ileum tissue, taken 12 days after intestinal transplant. This clonotype originated in a human patient who received an intestinal transplant, so some T cells may come from the graft donor.

CDR3 amino acids: CASRLAGSETQYF. DNA for the CDR3: TGTGCCAGTAGACTAGCGGGATCAGAGACCCAGTACTTC. The genes are TRBV19 and TRBJ2-5; 10 bases fit TRBD2. V was pared by 6 bases and J by 4 bases, with 2 bases of the junction left unmatched. CDR1 LNHDA and CDR2 SQIVND come from the germline V gene (reference sequence). The CDR3 totals 13 residues.